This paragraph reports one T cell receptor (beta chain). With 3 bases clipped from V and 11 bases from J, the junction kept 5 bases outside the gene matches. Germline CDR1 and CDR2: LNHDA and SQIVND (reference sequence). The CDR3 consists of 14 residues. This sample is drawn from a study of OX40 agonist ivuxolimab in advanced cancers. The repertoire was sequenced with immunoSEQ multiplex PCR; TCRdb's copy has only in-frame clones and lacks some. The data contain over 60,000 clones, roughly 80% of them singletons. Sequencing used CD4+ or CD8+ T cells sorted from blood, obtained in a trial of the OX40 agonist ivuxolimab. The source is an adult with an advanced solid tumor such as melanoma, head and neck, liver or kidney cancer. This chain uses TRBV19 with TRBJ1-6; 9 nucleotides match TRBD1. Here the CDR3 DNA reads TGTGCCAGTAGTATTCGGGACAGGGAAACACCCCTCCACTTT. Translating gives CASSIRDRETPLHF.